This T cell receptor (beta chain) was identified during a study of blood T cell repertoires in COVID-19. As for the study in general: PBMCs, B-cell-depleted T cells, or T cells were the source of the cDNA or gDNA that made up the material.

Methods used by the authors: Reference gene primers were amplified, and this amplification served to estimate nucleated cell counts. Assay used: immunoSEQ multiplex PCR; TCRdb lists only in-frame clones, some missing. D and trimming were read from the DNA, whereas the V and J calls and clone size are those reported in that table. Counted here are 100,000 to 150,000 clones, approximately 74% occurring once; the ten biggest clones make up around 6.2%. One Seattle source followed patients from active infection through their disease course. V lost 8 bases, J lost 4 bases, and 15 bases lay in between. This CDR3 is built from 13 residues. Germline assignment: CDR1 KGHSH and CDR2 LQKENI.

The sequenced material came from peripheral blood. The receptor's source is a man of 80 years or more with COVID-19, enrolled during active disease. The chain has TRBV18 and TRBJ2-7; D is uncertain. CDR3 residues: CASTGLQTYEQYF. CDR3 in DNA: TGTGCCAGCACCGGCTTGCAGACTTACGAGCAGTACTTC. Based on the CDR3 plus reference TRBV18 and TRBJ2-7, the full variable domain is NAGVMQNPRHLVRRRGQEARLRCSPMKGHSHVYWYRQLPEEGLKFMVYLQKENIIDESGMPKERFSAEFPKEGPSILRIQQVVRGDSAAYFCASTGLQTYEQYFGPGTRLTVT.